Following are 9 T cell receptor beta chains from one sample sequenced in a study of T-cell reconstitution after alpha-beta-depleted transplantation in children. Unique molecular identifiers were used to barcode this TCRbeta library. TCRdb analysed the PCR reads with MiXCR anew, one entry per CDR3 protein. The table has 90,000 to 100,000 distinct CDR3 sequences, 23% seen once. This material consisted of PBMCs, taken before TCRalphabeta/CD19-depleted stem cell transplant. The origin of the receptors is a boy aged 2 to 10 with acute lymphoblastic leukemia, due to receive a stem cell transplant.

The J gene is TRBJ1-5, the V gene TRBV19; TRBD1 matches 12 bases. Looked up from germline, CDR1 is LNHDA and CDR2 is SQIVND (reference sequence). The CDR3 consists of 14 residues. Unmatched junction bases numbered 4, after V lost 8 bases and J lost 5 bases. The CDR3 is CASARDRGHQPQHF. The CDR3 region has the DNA TGTGCCAGTGCACGGGACAGGGGGCATCAGCCCCAGCATTTT. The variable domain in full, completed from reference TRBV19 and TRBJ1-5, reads DGGITQSPKYLFRKEGQNVTLSCEQNLNHDAMYWYRQDPGQGLRLIYYSQIVNDFQKGDIAEGYSVSREKKESFPLTVTSAQKNPTAFYLCASARDRGHQPQHFGDGTRLSIL.

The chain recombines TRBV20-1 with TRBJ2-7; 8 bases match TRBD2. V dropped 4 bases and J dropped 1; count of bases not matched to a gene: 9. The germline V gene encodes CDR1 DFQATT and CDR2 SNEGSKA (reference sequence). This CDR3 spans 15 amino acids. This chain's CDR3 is CSANGAGVYSYEQYF. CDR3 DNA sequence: TGCAGTGCTAACGGAGCGGGAGTCTATTCCTACGAGCAGTACTTC.

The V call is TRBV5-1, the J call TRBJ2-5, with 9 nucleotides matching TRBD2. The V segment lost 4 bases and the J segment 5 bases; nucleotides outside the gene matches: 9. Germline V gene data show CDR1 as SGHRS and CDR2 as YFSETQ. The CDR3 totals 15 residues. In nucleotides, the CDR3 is TGCGCCAGCAGCACGGGACTAGCTCTGGGTGAGACCCAGTACTTC. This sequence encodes CASSTGLALGETQYF.

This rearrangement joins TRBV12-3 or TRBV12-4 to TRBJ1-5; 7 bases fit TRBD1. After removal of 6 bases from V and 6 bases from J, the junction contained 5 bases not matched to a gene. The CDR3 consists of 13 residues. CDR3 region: CASRQGSGQPQHF. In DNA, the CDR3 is TGTGCCAGCAGACAGGGGTCGGGTCAGCCCCAGCATTTT.

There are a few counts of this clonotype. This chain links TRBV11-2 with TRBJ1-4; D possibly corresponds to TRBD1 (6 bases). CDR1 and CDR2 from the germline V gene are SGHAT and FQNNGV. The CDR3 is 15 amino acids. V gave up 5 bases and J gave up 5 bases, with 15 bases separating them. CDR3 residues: CASSDRDTKNEKLFF. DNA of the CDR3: TGTGCCAGCAGCGACCGGGACACCAAAAATGAAAAACTGTTTTTT.

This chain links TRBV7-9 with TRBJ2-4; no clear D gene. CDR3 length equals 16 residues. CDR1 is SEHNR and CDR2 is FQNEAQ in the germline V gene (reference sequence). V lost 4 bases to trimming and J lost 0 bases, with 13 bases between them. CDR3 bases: TGTGCCAGCAGCTCCCCGCCTAGGGTAGCCAAAAACATTCAGTACTTC. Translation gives CASSSPPRVAKNIQYF.

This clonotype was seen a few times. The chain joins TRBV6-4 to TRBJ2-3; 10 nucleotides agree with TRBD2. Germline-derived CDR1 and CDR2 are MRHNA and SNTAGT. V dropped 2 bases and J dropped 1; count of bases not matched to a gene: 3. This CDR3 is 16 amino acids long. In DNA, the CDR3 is TGTGCCAGCAGTGACGCCGGGACTAGCGGCACAGATACGCAGTATTTT. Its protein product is CASSDAGTSGTDTQYF.

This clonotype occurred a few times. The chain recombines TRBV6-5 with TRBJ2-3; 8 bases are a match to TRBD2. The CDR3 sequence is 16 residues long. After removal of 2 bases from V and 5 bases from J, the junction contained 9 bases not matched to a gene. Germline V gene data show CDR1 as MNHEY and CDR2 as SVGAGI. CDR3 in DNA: TGTGCCAGCAGTTACAGCGGGGGACTTGGACAAGATACGCAGTATTTT. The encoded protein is CASSYSGGLGQDTQYF.

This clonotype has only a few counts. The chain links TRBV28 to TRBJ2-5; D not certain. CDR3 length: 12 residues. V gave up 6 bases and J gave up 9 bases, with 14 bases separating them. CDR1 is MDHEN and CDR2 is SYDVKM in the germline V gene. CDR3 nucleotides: TGTGCCAGCAGCAGACCGCAGAGACCCCAGTACTTC. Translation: CASSRPQRPQYF.